The clone carrying this TCR beta chain was counted many times. The antigen is not known. The data belong to a study of molecular identifiers for immune sequencing clone quantification. Naive CD8 T cells were picked out by sorting for CD8+CD4-CCR7+CD45RA+. TCRdb processed the PCR reads anew with MiXCR; each CDR3 protein has one entry. Of approximately 680,000 distinct CDR3 sequences detected, 25% appear once; the ten largest clones hold roughly 0.83%. Whole-study results and caveats: Shared barcodes on identical TCR molecules could underestimate the sizes of highly expanded clones.

Per germline, CDR1 SGHKS and CDR2 YYEKEE (reference sequence). The CDR3 covers 13 residues. V was cut by 5 bases and J by 3 bases, with 12 bases left in between. The rearrangement joins TRBV5-5 to TRBJ2-7, with D maybe TRBD1 (6 bases). Sequencing was carried out using naive CD8+ T cells from blood, with Jurkat cell RNA spiked in. The subset was: FACS-sorted CD8+CD4-CCR7+CD45RA+ naive T cells. The source of this sequence is a human donor in good health. Some libraries in this study had Jurkat cell RNA spiked in. The CDR3 protein is CASSTGHHYEQYF. The CDR3, as DNA: TGTGCCAGCAGTACGGGACACCACTACGAGCAGTACTTC.